Following are 25 T cell receptor beta chains from one sample sequenced in a study of CD8 T cells in ankylosing spondylitis. Study-wide points: Typical of ankylosing spondylitis blood, it appeared, was a TCR beta motif of several highly homologous variants.

MiXCR was run by TCRdb on the 5' RACE reads, yielding one entry per CDR3 protein. Of more than 100,000 distinct CDR3 sequences in the sample, roughly 15% are singletons; the top ten hold approximately 30%. What these receptors recognize is not known. The sample comprised blood, either unsorted or a sorted T cell fraction (not recorded which). These receptors all come from a male donor with ankylosing spondylitis.

This clonotype has only one observation. The V gene is TRBV7-9, the J gene TRBJ2-1; 12 positions match TRBD1. Per germline, CDR1 SEHNR and CDR2 FQNEAQ (reference sequence). Trimming cost V 5 bases and J 4 bases; bases outside gene matches: 3. CDR3 size: 15 residues. The CDR3 sequence: CASSGDRGRYNEQFF. CDR3 DNA: TGTGCCAGCAGCGGGGACAGGGGGCGATACAATGAGCAGTTCTTC.

This clonotype occurred a few times. The chain joins TRBV27 to TRBJ2-1; 8 positions match TRBD2. The V gene's germline CDR1 is MNHEY and CDR2 SMNVEV (reference sequence). The CDR3 spans 14 residues. The V and J ends lost 5 bases and 6 bases, in that order; junction bases with no gene match: 6. Here the CDR3 reads CASSPRTSGNEQFF. The CDR3 DNA reads as TGTGCCAGCAGTCCGCGTACTAGCGGCAATGAGCAGTTCTTC.

This clonotype was observed a few times. The chain uses TRBV24-1 and TRBJ2-1, with D maybe TRBD1 (5 bases). V lost 6 bases and J lost 13, with 9 bases in between. The germline gives CDR1 KGHDR, CDR2 SFDVKD. This CDR3 contains 10 residues. CDR3 loop: CATSRQQQFF. CDR3 sequence (DNA): TGTGCCACCAGTCGACAGCAACAGTTCTTC.

In this sample, this clonotype turned up a few times. This chain joins TRBV3-1 and TRBJ1-1, with a weak D call TRBD1 (5 bases). Germline CDR1 reads LGHDT; CDR2 reads YNNKEL (reference sequence). The CDR3 runs to 14 residues. Trimming left V 0 bases short and J 6 bases short, with 11 bases between. In DNA, the CDR3 is TGTGCCAGCAGCCAAGATAGGGACGGCCCTGAAGCTTTCTTT. Amino acids: CASSQDRDGPEAFF.

This clonotype was seen a handful of times. The V gene is TRBV12-3 or TRBV12-4, the J gene TRBJ1-6; D is perhaps TRBD1 (6 bases). The length of the CDR3 is 14 residues. Trimming took off 6 bases at V and 4 bases at J, with 10 bases between the two ends. The CDR3 protein is CASRPGQYNSPLHF. The CDR3 bases are TGTGCCAGCAGGCCGGGACAATATAATTCACCCCTCCACTTT.

In its sample, this clonotype was seen a few times. The chain links TRBV16 to TRBJ1-1; TRBD1 might be the D (6 bases). Deletions cut 1 base from V and 0 bases from J, with 15 bases between. This CDR3 has 17 amino acids. The germline CDR1 and CDR2 sequences are KGHSY and FQNENV. This CDR3 is CASSQFRLGQMNTEAFF. Here the CDR3 DNA reads TGTGCCAGCAGCCAATTTAGGTTAGGACAGATGAACACTGAAGCTTTCTTT.

Ten or more counts support this clonotype. The chain is built from TRBV4-3 and TRBJ1-4, with D possibly matching TRBD1 (6 bases). V was clipped by 0 bases and J by 4 bases, with 12 bases between them. The CDR3 is made up of 16 amino acids. CDR1 LGHNA and CDR2 YSLEER come from the germline V gene. CDR3 sequence: CASSQDWAGVNEKLFF. The CDR3 DNA is TGCGCCAGCAGCCAAGATTGGGCAGGGGTTAATGAAAAACTGTTTTTT.

This clonotype was observed a handful of times. The gene calls are TRBV27 and TRBJ2-7, with D perhaps matching TRBD1 or TRBD2 (5 bases each). CDR1 and CDR2 from the germline V gene are MNHEY and SMNVEV (reference sequence). V was shortened by 5 bases and J by 2 bases, with 10 bases between the two germline ends. The CDR3 is made up of 13 amino acids. The CDR3 reads CASSSRDAYEQYF. For the CDR3, the DNA is TGTGCCAGCAGTAGTCGGGACGCCTACGAGCAGTACTTC.

This clonotype was seen a handful of times. The chain couples TRBV21-1 to TRBJ2-1; TRBD2 is the table's D call, not checked against the DNA. TRBV21-1 is an annotated pseudogene. The CDR3 contains 13 residues. The CDR3 here is CAGGLAGRDEQFF. The CDR3 bases are TGTGCCGGTGGACTAGCGGGAAGAGATGAGCAGTTCTTC.

This clonotype was counted between two and nine times. V usage is TRBV29-1 and J usage is TRBJ2-1; D uncertain. CDR3 length equals 14 residues. Germline V lookup: CDR1 SQVTM, CDR2 ANQGSEA. V dropped 8 bases and J dropped 0 bases, with 14 bases sitting between them. CDR3 protein: CSTGPAHSYNEQFF. The CDR3 DNA reads TGCAGCACCGGCCCGGCACACTCCTACAATGAGCAGTTCTTC.

This clonotype has more than one count but fewer than ten. The rearrangement links TRBV9 to TRBJ1-5; D not certain. Between the trimmed V and J ends, which lost 5 bases and 4 bases, there was a span of 10 bases. Germline V gives CDR1 SGDLS, CDR2 YYNGEE. This CDR3 has 13 residues. The CDR3 nucleotides read TGTGCCAGCAGTGCACACGGAAATCAGCCCCAGCATTTT. Its protein product is CASSAHGNQPQHF.

This clonotype was found a few times. The CDR3, as DNA: TGTGCCAGCGTAAAACAGGGCTATGGCTACACCTTC. This translates into CASVKQGYGYTF. This chain connects TRBV7-9 to TRBJ1-2, with D possibly matching TRBD1 (6 bases). Germline V gene sequence: CDR1 SEHNR, CDR2 FQNEAQ (reference sequence). This CDR3 is 12 amino acids long. V dropped 8 bases and J dropped 4 bases, with 11 bases sitting between them.

The V and J genes are TRBV2 and TRBJ1-6; D is ambiguous. The CDR3 is 15 residues long. The germline V and J ends were trimmed by 2 bases and 9 bases, with 14 bases remaining between them. Germline V gene data show CDR1 as SNHLY and CDR2 as FYNNEI. CDR3 loop: CASSESLPRGSPLHF. DNA for the CDR3: TGTGCCAGCAGTGAATCTCTTCCCCGCGGTTCACCCCTCCACTTT.

This clonotype has just a few counts. V gene TRBV18 combines with J gene TRBJ2-7; TRBD1 aligns across 7 bases. J was trimmed by 5 bases and V by 6 bases; bases with no gene match: 10. The CDR3 sequence is 14 residues long. In germline, CDR1 is KGHSH, CDR2 LQKENI. The CDR3 nucleotides are TGTGCCAGCTCTGCGCTTCACAGGGGCGACGAGCAGTACTTC. It codes for CASSALHRGDEQYF. The complete variable domain, with remaining parts taken from reference TRBV18 and TRBJ2-7, reads NAGVMQNPRHLVRRRGQEARLRCSPMKGHSHVYWYRQLPEEGLKFMVYLQKENIIDESGMPKERFSAEFPKEGPSILRIQQVVRGDSAAYFCASSALHRGDEQYFGPGTRLTVT.

This clonotype has just a few counts. The V and J genes are TRBV3-1 and TRBJ2-1; D is unresolved. CDR3 size: 12 residues. Germline CDR1 LGHDT, CDR2 YNNKEL (reference sequence). Trimming took off 3 bases at V and 8 bases at J, with 8 bases between the two ends. CDR3: CASSHDSYEQFF. CDR3 nucleotide sequence: TGTGCCAGCAGCCATGACTCCTATGAGCAGTTCTTC.

The chain links TRBV7-2 to TRBJ2-7; 8 bases are shared with TRBD2. J lost 6 bases, V lost 5 bases, and 12 bases had no gene match. Germline CDR1 is SGHTA and CDR2 is FQGNSA. The CDR3 extends over 15 amino acids. CDR3 sequence reads: CASSLDGGGGLEQYF. The CDR3 DNA reads as TGTGCCAGCAGCCTAGACGGGGGGGGTGGTCTCGAGCAGTACTTC.

The sample holds one count of this clonotype. The rearrangement uses TRBV3-1 and TRBJ2-1; TRBD2 aligns across 13 bases. V shed 10 bases and J 3 bases; nucleotides not matched to a gene: 18. Germline assignment: CDR1 LGHDT and CDR2 YNNKEL (reference sequence). The CDR3 consists of 19 residues. DNA of the CDR3: TGTGCCACCTGCCAGGAGGCGGGGACTAGCGGGAACATCTACAATGAGCAGTTCTTC. Its protein product is CATCQEAGTSGNIYNEQFF.

This clonotype was counted many times. The CDR3 DNA reads TGTGCCAGCAGTTATTTGAATGAGCAGTTCTTC. Its protein product is CASSYLNEQFF. The chain recombines TRBV27 with TRBJ2-1, with unresolved D. The CDR3 has 11 residues. Trimming cost V 4 bases and J 7 bases, with 5 bases left between them. Germline CDR1 MNHEY, CDR2 SMNVEV (reference sequence).

This clonotype showed up just a few times. V usage is TRBV27 and J usage is TRBJ1-1, with D perhaps matching TRBD1 (5 bases). The CDR3 is 13 amino acids. V lost 5 bases and J lost 0, with 7 bases in between. Germline CDR1 reads MNHEY; CDR2 reads SMNVEV (reference sequence). CDR3 DNA: TGTGCCAGCAGTGCAGGGATGAACACTGAAGCTTTCTTT. Encoded protein: CASSAGMNTEAFF.

The table lists this clonotype with a few counts. The chain has TRBV7-6 and TRBJ2-2, with D unresolved. CDR3 length: 14 amino acids. Germline V gives CDR1 SGHVS, CDR2 FNYEAQ. V lost 6 bases to trimming and J lost 1 base, with 9 bases between them. The DNA for the CDR3 is TGTGCCAGCAGGAGAAGCTGGAACACCGGGGAGCTGTTTTTT. Its protein product is CASRRSWNTGELFF. Full variable domain (missing parts from reference TRBV7-6 and TRBJ2-2): GAGVSQSPRYKVTKRGQDVALRCDPISGHVSLYWYRQALGQGPEFLTYFNYEAQQDKSGLPNDRFSAERPEGSISTLTIQRTEQRDSAMYRCASRRSWNTGELFFGEGSRLTVL.

This clonotype was detected only a few times. This rearrangement joins TRBV12-3 or TRBV12-4 to TRBJ2-5; D gene ambiguous. This CDR3 region has 15 residues. V shed 4 bases and J shed 1 base, with 13 bases lying between them. CDR3 sequence reads: CASSSWAGIQETQYF. CDR3 nucleotides: TGTGCCAGCAGTTCGTGGGCTGGCATCCAAGAGACCCAGTACTTC.

This chain connects TRBV28 to TRBJ1-1; D ambiguous. The CDR3 length is 14 residues. Germline V gives CDR1 MDHEN, CDR2 SYDVKM. V gave up 5 bases and J gave up 5 bases, with 15 bases separating them. CDR3 nucleotides: TGTGCCAGCAGTCCCCCTCTGGGTAGAACTGAAGCTTTCTTT. Its translation: CASSPPLGRTEAFF.

The chain uses TRBV19 and TRBJ2-1; 7 bases agree with TRBD2. The CDR3 length is 16 residues. Germline CDR1 reads LNHDA; CDR2 reads SQIVND (reference sequence). J gave up 6 bases and V 5 bases, and 13 bases lay outside the gene matches. CDR3 amino acids: CASSPQAAGAPNEQFF. The CDR3 DNA reads as TGTGCCAGTAGTCCTCAAGCCGCGGGAGCCCCCAATGAGCAGTTCTTC.

The sample holds a few counts of this clonotype. The rearrangement links TRBV15 to TRBJ2-7; maybe TRBD1 (5 bases). In germline, CDR1 is LNHNV, CDR2 YYDKDF (reference sequence). The CDR3 has 16 amino acids. The V gene lost 0 bases and the J gene lost 4 bases, with 16 bases spanning the gap. The CDR3 protein is CATSRDGAQGGYEQYF. The CDR3 DNA reads TGTGCCACCAGCAGAGATGGTGCGCAGGGTGGGTACGAGCAGTACTTC.

This clonotype has just a few counts. The chain links TRBV27 to TRBJ1-5, with D tentatively TRBD1 (5 bases). CDR3 length: 11 residues. The V end was cut by 8 bases, the J end by 9 bases, with 11 bases between. CDR1 and CDR2 from the germline V gene are MNHEY and SMNVEV (reference sequence). The CDR3 nucleotides are TGTGCCAGCGGGGGAGTAGTGCCCCAGCATTTT. Translated, it gives CASGGVVPQHF.